This T cell receptor (beta chain) was obtained from a study of tumor-infiltrating lymphocytes in primary liver carcinoma. The germline V gene encodes CDR1 MNHNS and CDR2 SASEGT. The CDR3 extends over 17 amino acids. Priming with a constant-region primer yielded TCR beta cDNA from 450 to 550 ng total RNA. It was through three nested multiplex PCR rounds of slightly modified ARM-PCR that TCR beta libraries arose. Investigators reported that the first two PCR rounds, at 10 cycles each, used TRBV1-TRBV30 forward primers with a C-beta reverse primer. In TCRdb, the multiplex PCR reads were re-called with MiXCR into one record per CDR3 protein. The repertoire holds 90,000 to 100,000 distinct CDR3 sequences, with more than 65% as singletons. About this clonotype itself: A single base separates this from a much larger clone, so it may be a read error.

Unsorted bulk tissue of roughly 18-32 mg yielded co-extracted RNA and DNA. All tumor specimens exceeded 90% viable tumor cells. This chain links TRBV6-1 with TRBJ2-6; D possibly corresponds to TRBD1 (5 bases). Input material: liver tumor tissue from sampling region 5. Subset noted: tumor region T5, tumor centre. The clonotype originates from a woman in her sixties or seventies with primary liver carcinoma and hepatitis B virus infection. The chain's CDR3 is CASIGAKGLSGANILTF. In DNA, the CDR3 is TGTGCCAGCATAGGTGCAAAAGGCCTATCTGGGGCCAACATCCTGACTTTC.